The TCR beta chain under discussion was sequenced for a study of T-cell memory formation after mild COVID-19. Looking at the study overall: There were largely donor-specific TCR clusters. Notes on the study in general: Clones shrinking from day 15 to 85 showed even CD4/CD8 mixes; later expanders tilted CD4+. Contracting CD4+ clones were located mainly in CM and EM, and CD8+ clones in EMRA.

V dropped 6 bases and J dropped 7 bases, with 13 bases sitting between them. The CDR3 extends over 13 amino acids. Germline-derived CDR1 and CDR2 are DFQATT and SNEGSKA (reference sequence). A word on this clonotype: Antigen specificity is unknown.

A single record per CDR3 protein comes from TCRdb applying MiXCR to the 5' RACE reads. Of about 250,000 distinct CDR3 sequences in the sample, approximately 15% were seen once. Sequencing input: PBMCs or a T cell subset sorted from them (not recorded which). The sequence derives from an adult woman who had mild COVID-19 (a few samples of this study predate the infection). Cell type and time point are not known. This sequence joins TRBV20-1 and TRBJ1-6; D uncertain. This CDR3 reads CSATDSWNSPLHF. The CDR3 region has the DNA TGCAGTGCCACAGACTCCTGGAATTCACCCCTCCACTTT.